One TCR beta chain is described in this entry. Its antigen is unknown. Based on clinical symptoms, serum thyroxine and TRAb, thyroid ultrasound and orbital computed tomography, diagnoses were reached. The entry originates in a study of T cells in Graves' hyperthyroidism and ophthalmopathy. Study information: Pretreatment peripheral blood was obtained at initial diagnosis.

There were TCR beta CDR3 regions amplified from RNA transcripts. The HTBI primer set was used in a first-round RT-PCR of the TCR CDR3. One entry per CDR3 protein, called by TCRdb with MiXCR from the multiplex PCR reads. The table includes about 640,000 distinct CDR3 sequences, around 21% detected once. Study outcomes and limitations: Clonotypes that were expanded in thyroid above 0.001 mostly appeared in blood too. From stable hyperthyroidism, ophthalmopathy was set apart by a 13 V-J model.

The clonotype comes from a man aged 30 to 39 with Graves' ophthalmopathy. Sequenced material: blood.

Here the CDR3 reads CASSFTLSGANVLTF. The CDR3 DNA follows: TGTGCCAGCAGCTTTACCCTCTCTGGGGCCAACGTCCTGACTTTC. The V call is TRBV7-9, the J call TRBJ2-6; D gene uncertain. V was clipped by 3 bases and J by 0 bases, with 6 bases between them. Germline V gene lookup returns CDR1 SEHNR and CDR2 FQNEAQ (reference sequence). The CDR3 spans 15 residues.